The entry that follows covers one T cell receptor (beta chain) sequence. Its antigen is not yet known. Base-call qualities are not available, and no considerably larger clone is one nucleotide away. Whole blood was collected in K2EDTA tubes by collaborating institutions according to the institutions' own protocols. For TCRbeta analysis, collaborators shipped samples in one of three forms: frozen whole blood, isolated PBMCs, or DNA extracted from either of those sample types. The data are from a study of blood T cell repertoires in COVID-19 (dated by TCRdb to about 2020). Study-wide context: The collaborator samples originated in the United States, Italy and Spain and spanned the acute and convalescent phases of COVID-19. The material from the prospective study consisted of cDNA or gDNA derived from T cells, B-cell-depleted T cells, or PBMCs. Deeply sampled blood TCRbeta repertoires from subjects exposed to, actively infected with, or recovered from COVID-19 were included in the dataset. The repertoires were released in a freely available public database intended as a resource for research on the immune response to SARS-CoV-2. The samples were drawn from the first 160 participants of the ongoing ImmuneRACE study and from 950 to 1,500 subjects provided by 6 global collaborators. A de-identified subject ID, COVID-19 status, age in years and sex were almost always included in the sample metadata. Where HLA class I and class II types were available, the types were taken from metadata supplied by the sample provider, not from assay-based typing. Overall study outcomes, separate from this receptor: Clinical and demographic metadata were provided uncurated, with the amount varying by source and participant.

The germline V gene provides CDR1 SGHVS and CDR2 FQNEAQ. V and J are trimmed by 2 bases and 4 bases, and the gene matches miss 12 bases of the junction. Reading from cysteine to phenylalanine, the CDR3 counts 19 amino acids. Only the CDR3 region is kept as DNA, spanning 57 bases read in frame from base 1. TCRbeta CDR3 regions were amplified from genomic DNA using the immunoSEQ Assay, a bias-controlled multiplex PCR. The original methods were these. The number of nucleated cells in each sample was estimated by amplification of reference gene primers within the assay. To quantify the absolute abundance of each unique TCRbeta CDR3 rearrangement, sequence reads were collapsed and filtered. For each sample, productive Simpson clonality was calculated as the square root of Simpson's diversity index across productive rearrangements. What TCRdb holds here is the immuneACCESS table cut down to in-frame rearrangements. Part of the clones is not present; checked against another copy, under half of the missing clones reflect an unresolved V gene, and the others are unexplained. That table is the source of V, J and clone size, and D and trimming were worked out from the DNA. In this sample the table shows 100,000 to 150,000 clones, roughly 90% of which occur a single time. About 8% of the sample lies in the top ten.

Sequenced: peripheral blood. Here the chain combines TRBV7-8 and TRBJ2-2; TRBD2 fits 11 bases in the junction. This TCR was recovered from a man aged 50-60 years with acute or convalescent COVID-19. The DNA sequence follows: TGTGCCAGCAGCTTACGGATTAGCGGGAGGGCCGTCGGCACCGGGGAGCTGTTTTTT. This translates into CASSLRISGRAVGTGELFF.